This T cell receptor (beta chain) derives from a study of blood T cell repertoires in COVID-19. Clones were sequenced by immunoSEQ multiplex PCR, and TCRdb holds only the in-frame ones, with some missing. The table lists around 94,000 clones, 78% of them singletons. There are 13 residues in the CDR3. V lost 0 bases to trimming and J lost 6 bases, with 9 bases between them. Germline loops: CDR1 GTSNPN, CDR2 SVGIG (reference sequence). The genes are TRBV30 and TRBJ1-5; perhaps TRBD1 as D (6 bases). The source material was peripheral blood. This sequence was found in a man aged 55 to 70 with active or convalescent COVID-19. The CDR3 here is CAWSVRGAQPQHF. As DNA, the CDR3 is TGTGCCTGGAGTGTACGGGGGGCTCAGCCCCAGCATTTT.